These T cell receptor beta chains were read from a single sample in a study of cytomegalovirus exposure and HLA in healthy donors. Clones were sequenced by immunoSEQ multiplex PCR, and TCRdb holds only the in-frame ones, with some missing. This sample has fewer than 100,000 clones, with 94% found just once. Sample: PBMCs. The receptor set was obtained from a woman in her late teens or twenties in good health and CMV-seronegative. CDR3s include the opening cysteine and the closing phenylalanine or tryptophan. D genes are given only for firm matches. The size entry is marked missing in some rows and otherwise reads once, few, many or a size class.

j_call v_call clone_size d_call cdr3_aa cdr3_nt
TRBJ1-6 TRBV5-1 . . CASSEHPSSSSPLHF TGCGCCAGCAGCGAGCACCCCTCATCAAGTTCACCCCTCCACTTT
TRBJ1-3 TRBV7-6 . . CASSSTADGIGPTIYF TGTGCCAGCAGCTCTACCGCCGACGGGATTGGCCCCACCATATATTTT
TRBJ2-2 TRBV27 . TRBD2 CASTGGLAGLAGELFF TGTGCCAGCACTGGGGGACTAGCGGGATTGGCCGGGGAGCTGTTTTTT
TRBJ1-1 TRBV28 . . CASSLGKSQGTPEAFF TGTGCCAGCAGTTTAGGGAAAAGCCAGGGGACCCCTGAAGCTTTCTTT
TRBJ2-7 TRBV6-1 . . CASSDRTVSYEQYF TGTGCCAGCAGTGATCGAACAGTATCCTACGAGCAGTACTTC
TRBJ2-7 TRBV6-1 few . CASPRRDPYEQYF TGTGCCAGCCCGAGGCGGGATCCCTACGAGCAGTACTTC
TRBJ1-6 TRBV7-2 . . CASSLRQALSNSPLHF TGTGCCAGCAGCTTAAGGCAGGCCCTCTCTAATTCACCCCTCCACTTT
TRBJ1-1 TRBV28 . . CASSLTQNTEAFF TGTGCCAGCAGTTTAACTCAGAACACTGAAGCTTTCTTT
TRBJ2-7 TRBV7-8 . . CASSLVQASYEQYF TGTGCCAGCAGCTTAGTACAGGCTTCCTACGAGCAGTACTTC
TRBJ1-5 TRBV6-6 . . CASSYSTDRQPQHF TGTGCCAGCAGTTACTCGACAGATAGGCAGCCCCAGCATTTT
TRBJ1-1 TRBV10-3 . TRBD1 CAIRAQGDPKNTEAFF TGTGCCATCAGGGCACAGGGGGACCCAAAGAACACTGAAGCTTTCTTT
TRBJ2-5 TRBV6-5 . TRBD2 CASSRLAGALETQYF TGTGCCAGCAGCCGACTAGCGGGAGCTTTGGAGACCCAGTACTTC
TRBJ2-2 TRBV4-1 . . CASSLKGEIFTGELFF TGCGCCAGCAGCCTTAAAGGGGAAATATTCACCGGGGAGCTGTTTTTT
TRBJ2-5 TRBV6-4 . TRBD2 CASSESSGSGETQYF TGTGCCAGCAGTGAAAGTAGCGGGAGTGGCGAGACCCAGTACTTC
TRBJ1-2 TRBV6-1 . . CASSEGEVYGYTF TGTGCCAGCAGTGAAGGAGAGGTCTATGGCTACACCTTC
TRBJ2-1 TRBV2 . TRBD2 CASRPQRGEKYNEQFF TGTGCCAGCAGGCCCCAGCGGGGGGAGAAATACAATGAGCAGTTCTTC
TRBJ2-5 TRBV5-1 . . CASSLSQGKETQYF TGCGCCAGCAGCTTGAGCCAGGGGAAAGAGACCCAGTACTTC
TRBJ2-1 TRBV30 . TRBD1 CAWSQGADEQFF TGTGCCTGGAGTCAGGGGGCGGATGAGCAGTTCTTC
TRBJ2-3 TRBV11-3 . . CASSLVAVSTDTQYF TGTGCCAGCAGCTTAGTGGCAGTTAGCACAGATACGCAGTATTTT
TRBJ2-7 TRBV28 . TRBD1 CASSPGTASSYEQYF TGTGCCAGCAGTCCCGGGACAGCGAGCTCCTACGAGCAGTACTTC
TRBJ2-1 TRBV4-3 many TRBD2 CASSQDRSGGADEQFF TGCGCCAGCAGCCAAGATAGGAGCGGGGGGGCCGATGAGCAGTTCTTC
TRBJ1-4 TRBV5-1 . . CASSRLPRNEKLFF TGCGCCAGCAGCCGTTTACCGCGAAATGAAAAACTGTTTTTT
TRBJ1-1 TRBV6-5 . . CASSITVNTEAFF TGTGCCAGCAGTATAACAGTGAACACTGAAGCTTTCTTT
TRBJ1-1 TRBV4-3 once . CASSQDAGLEAFF TGCGCCAGCAGCCAAGATGCGGGCCTTGAAGCTTTCTTT